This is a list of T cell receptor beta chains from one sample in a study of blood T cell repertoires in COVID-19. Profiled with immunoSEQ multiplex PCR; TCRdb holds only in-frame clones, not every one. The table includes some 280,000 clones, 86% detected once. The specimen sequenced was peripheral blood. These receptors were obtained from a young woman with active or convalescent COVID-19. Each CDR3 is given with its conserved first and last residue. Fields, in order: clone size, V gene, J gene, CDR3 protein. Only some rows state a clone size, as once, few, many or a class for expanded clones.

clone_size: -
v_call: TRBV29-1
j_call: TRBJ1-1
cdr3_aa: CSVGGLVNMNTEAFF

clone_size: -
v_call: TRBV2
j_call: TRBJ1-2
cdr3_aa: CASRTAAGYTF

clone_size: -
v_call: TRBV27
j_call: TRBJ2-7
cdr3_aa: CASSFRERGSSYEQYF

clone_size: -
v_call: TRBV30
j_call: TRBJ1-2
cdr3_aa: CAWSELRGGGYTF

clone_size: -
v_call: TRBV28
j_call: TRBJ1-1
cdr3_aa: CASSPPGAGNTEAFF

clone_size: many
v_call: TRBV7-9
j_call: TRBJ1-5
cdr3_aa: CASSSQEDQPQHF

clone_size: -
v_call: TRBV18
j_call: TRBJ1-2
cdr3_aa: CASSPRDRDGYTF

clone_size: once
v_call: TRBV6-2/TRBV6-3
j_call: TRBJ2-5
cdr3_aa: CASSPSFVGTGETQYF

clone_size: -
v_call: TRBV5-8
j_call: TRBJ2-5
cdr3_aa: CASSPLRGTGAQYF

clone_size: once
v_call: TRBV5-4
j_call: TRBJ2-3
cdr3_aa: CASSREGGDTQYF

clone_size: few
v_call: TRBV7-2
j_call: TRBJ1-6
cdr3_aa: CASSLDPQGTSSPLHF

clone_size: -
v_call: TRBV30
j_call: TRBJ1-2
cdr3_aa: CAWSERANYGYTF

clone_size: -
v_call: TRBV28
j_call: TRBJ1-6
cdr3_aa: CASRAGTYSPLHF

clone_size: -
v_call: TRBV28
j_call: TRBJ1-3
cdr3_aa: CASSFTQFSGNTIYF

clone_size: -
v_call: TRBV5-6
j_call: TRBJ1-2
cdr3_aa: CASSLNRGLYGYTF

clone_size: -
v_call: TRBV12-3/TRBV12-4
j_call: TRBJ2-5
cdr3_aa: CASSLRLGETQYF

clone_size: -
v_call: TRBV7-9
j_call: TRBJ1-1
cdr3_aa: CASSPTGQPNTEAFF

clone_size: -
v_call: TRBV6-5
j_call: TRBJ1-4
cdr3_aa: CASSYWTTGVKEKLFF

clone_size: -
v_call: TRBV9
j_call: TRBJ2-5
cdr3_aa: CASSLVGLPQETQYF

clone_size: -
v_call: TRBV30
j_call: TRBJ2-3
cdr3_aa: CAWSVRGGTDTQYF

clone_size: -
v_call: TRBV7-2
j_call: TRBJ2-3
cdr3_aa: CASSLERMRAGPTDTQYF

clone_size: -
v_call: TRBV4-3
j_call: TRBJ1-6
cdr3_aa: CARRHGGDRGRGPLHF

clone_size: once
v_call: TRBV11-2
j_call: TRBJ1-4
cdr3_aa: CASSLHTPGHLNEKLFF

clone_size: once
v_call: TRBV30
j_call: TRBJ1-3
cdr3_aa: CAWSVRGFSGNTIYF

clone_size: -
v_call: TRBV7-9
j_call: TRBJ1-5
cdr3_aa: CASSSGQGDDQPQHF

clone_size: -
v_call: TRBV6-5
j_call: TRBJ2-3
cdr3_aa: CATEDGTSSTDTQYF

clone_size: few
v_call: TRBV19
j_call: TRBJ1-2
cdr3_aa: CASKARNYPPNYGYTF

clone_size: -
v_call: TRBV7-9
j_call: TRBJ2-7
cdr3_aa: CASSLAGGAQPYEQYF

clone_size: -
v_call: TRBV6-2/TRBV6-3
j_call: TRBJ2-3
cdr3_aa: CASSYRVGGGTDTQYF

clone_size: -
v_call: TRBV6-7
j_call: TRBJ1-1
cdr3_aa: CATLTQGNTEAFF

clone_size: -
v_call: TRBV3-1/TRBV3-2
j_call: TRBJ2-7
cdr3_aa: CASSHGNSAPYEQYF

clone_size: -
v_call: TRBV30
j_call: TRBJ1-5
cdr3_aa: CAWSPGQGSQPQHF

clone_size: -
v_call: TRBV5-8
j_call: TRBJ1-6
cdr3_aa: CASSYGTGIENSPLHF

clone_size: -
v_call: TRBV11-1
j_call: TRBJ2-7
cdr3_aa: CASSLASGGTAYEQYF

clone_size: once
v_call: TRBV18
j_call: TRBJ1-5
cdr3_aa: CASSNRADQPQHF

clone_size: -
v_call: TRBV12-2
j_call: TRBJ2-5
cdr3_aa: CASRSQKFGQGVKCLETQYF

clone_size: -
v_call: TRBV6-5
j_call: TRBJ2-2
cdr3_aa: CASSRDYLTGELFF

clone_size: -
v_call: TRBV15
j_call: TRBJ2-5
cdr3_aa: CATSRGPETQYF

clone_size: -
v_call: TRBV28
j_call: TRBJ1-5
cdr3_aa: CASSLTVGNQPQHF

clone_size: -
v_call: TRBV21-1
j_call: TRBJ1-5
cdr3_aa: CATRQGYNQPQHF

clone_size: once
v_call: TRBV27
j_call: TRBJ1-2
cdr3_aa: CASSLMAGGAYGYTF

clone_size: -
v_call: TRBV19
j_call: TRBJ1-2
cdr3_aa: CASRADREKDYGYTF

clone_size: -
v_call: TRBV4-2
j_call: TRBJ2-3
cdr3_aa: CASSQDLSGGKIDTQYF

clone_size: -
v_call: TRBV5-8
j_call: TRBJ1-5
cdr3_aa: CASSLGTGGGNQPQHF

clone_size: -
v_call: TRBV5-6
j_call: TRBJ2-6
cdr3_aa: CASSLGGPTSSGANVLTF

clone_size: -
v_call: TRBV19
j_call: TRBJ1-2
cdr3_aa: CASRRDSNYGYTF

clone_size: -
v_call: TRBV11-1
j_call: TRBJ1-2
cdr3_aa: CASSSRTGYGYTF